These T cell receptor beta chains were read from a single sample in a study of cytotoxic CD8 clonotypes in ibrutinib-treated CLL. TCRdb keeps only in-frame clones here, not all; method: immunoSEQ multiplex PCR. The data show some 200,000 clones, about four fifths seen once. The sequences come from PBMCs, collected after 12 months of ibrutinib treatment. The receptors here all came from a human donor with chronic lymphocytic leukemia. CDR3s include the opening cysteine and the closing phenylalanine or tryptophan. Fields, in order: V gene, J gene, clone size, CDR3 protein. Some rows mark clone size as missing; the rest say once, few, many or name a class of expanded clone.

v_gene: TRBV6-5
j_gene: TRBJ2-1
abundance: NA
CDR3aa: CASSYPSSYNEQFF

v_gene: TRBV6-5
j_gene: TRBJ1-4
abundance: NA
CDR3aa: CASSRTYEEKLFF

v_gene: TRBV27
j_gene: TRBJ2-7
abundance: NA
CDR3aa: CASSPLRLAGVSYEQYF

v_gene: TRBV2
j_gene: TRBJ1-1
abundance: NA
CDR3aa: CASSEAPGTGGAFF

v_gene: TRBV6-5
j_gene: TRBJ2-2
abundance: once
CDR3aa: CASSYSPGARTGELFF

v_gene: TRBV11-1
j_gene: TRBJ2-3
abundance: NA
CDR3aa: CASSFVLDSAQYF

v_gene: TRBV30
j_gene: TRBJ1-1
abundance: NA
CDR3aa: CAWTGALNTEAFF

v_gene: TRBV4-2
j_gene: TRBJ2-5
abundance: NA
CDR3aa: CASIPTGTGGSETQYF

v_gene: TRBV10-2
j_gene: TRBJ1-1
abundance: NA
CDR3aa: CASSEGGGNTEAFF

v_gene: TRBV5-1
j_gene: TRBJ2-4
abundance: once
CDR3aa: CASSLDPGNIQYF

v_gene: TRBV2
j_gene: TRBJ1-1
abundance: NA
CDR3aa: CASSESARMNTEAFF

v_gene: TRBV6-1
j_gene: TRBJ1-5
abundance: NA
CDR3aa: CASSEQGGQPQHF

v_gene: TRBV5-4
j_gene: TRBJ2-5
abundance: NA
CDR3aa: CASSSSGRRGETQYF

v_gene: TRBV5-1
j_gene: TRBJ2-1
abundance: NA
CDR3aa: CASSFVGRASYNEQFF

v_gene: TRBV6-5
j_gene: TRBJ1-1
abundance: NA
CDR3aa: CASRLGGVTEAFF

v_gene: TRBV6-5
j_gene: TRBJ2-3
abundance: NA
CDR3aa: CASSYPSGASTDTQYF

v_gene: TRBV5-1
j_gene: TRBJ1-1
abundance: once
CDR3aa: CASSLVTGGLGAFF

v_gene: TRBV6-1
j_gene: TRBJ1-5
abundance: few
CDR3aa: CASRRQEGSNQPQHF

v_gene: TRBV19
j_gene: TRBJ2-7
abundance: NA
CDR3aa: CASSGPGERAYEQYF

v_gene: TRBV4-1
j_gene: TRBJ1-4
abundance: once
CDR3aa: CASSQTSSDEKLFF

v_gene: TRBV7-8
j_gene: TRBJ2-7
abundance: NA
CDR3aa: CASSLSGMDYEQYF

v_gene: TRBV4-1
j_gene: TRBJ1-6
abundance: NA
CDR3aa: CASSQDLAGGVNSPLHF

v_gene: TRBV29-1
j_gene: TRBJ1-1
abundance: NA
CDR3aa: CSGARQSNTEAFF

v_gene: TRBV29-1
j_gene: TRBJ1-2
abundance: NA
CDR3aa: CSVLSGAGYTF

v_gene: TRBV6-5
j_gene: TRBJ2-7
abundance: NA
CDR3aa: CASRSRDRGFYEQYF

v_gene: TRBV25-1
j_gene: TRBJ2-3
abundance: NA
CDR3aa: CASRGSGQGRADTQYF

v_gene: TRBV25-1
j_gene: TRBJ1-4
abundance: NA
CDR3aa: CASSERTGPTTNEKLFF

v_gene: TRBV18
j_gene: TRBJ2-7
abundance: few
CDR3aa: CASSKPSGRLGEQYF

v_gene: TRBV2
j_gene: TRBJ1-4
abundance: NA
CDR3aa: CASSEQTRNEKLFF

v_gene: TRBV6-1
j_gene: TRBJ1-2
abundance: NA
CDR3aa: CASSKGQANNYGYTF

v_gene: TRBV11-2
j_gene: TRBJ2-3
abundance: NA
CDR3aa: CASTVGVAGGLDTQYF

v_gene: TRBV10-1
j_gene: TRBJ2-7
abundance: NA
CDR3aa: CASSLAGLYEQYF

v_gene: TRBV11-2
j_gene: TRBJ2-7
abundance: NA
CDR3aa: CASSLGILADEQYF

v_gene: TRBV27
j_gene: TRBJ2-3
abundance: NA
CDR3aa: CASSLLGTGTDTQYF

v_gene: TRBV6-5
j_gene: TRBJ2-7
abundance: NA
CDR3aa: CASRADGYDEQYF

v_gene: TRBV6-1
j_gene: TRBJ1-4
abundance: NA
CDR3aa: CASSPGQQNEKLFF

v_gene: TRBV19
j_gene: TRBJ1-4
abundance: NA
CDR3aa: CASTRSDPASEKLFF

v_gene: TRBV27
j_gene: TRBJ1-5
abundance: once
CDR3aa: CASSFRGQPQHF

v_gene: TRBV6-5
j_gene: TRBJ2-7
abundance: NA
CDR3aa: CASRKGEVTYEQYF

v_gene: TRBV7-9
j_gene: TRBJ2-1
abundance: few
CDR3aa: CASSLRASGDNEQFF

v_gene: TRBV28
j_gene: TRBJ2-1
abundance: NA
CDR3aa: CASSARIRAGGHNEQFF

v_gene: TRBV10-2
j_gene: TRBJ2-5
abundance: NA
CDR3aa: CASSDGGQGGETQYF

v_gene: TRBV5-1
j_gene: TRBJ1-2
abundance: few
CDR3aa: CASSSGTTYGYTF

v_gene: TRBV27
j_gene: TRBJ2-7
abundance: NA
CDR3aa: CASSFGGPSGGTILYEQYF

v_gene: TRBV11-1
j_gene: TRBJ2-5
abundance: NA
CDR3aa: CASSLVGQGEETQYF

v_gene: TRBV6-1
j_gene: TRBJ2-7
abundance: few
CDR3aa: CASSWTDSYEQYF

v_gene: TRBV18
j_gene: TRBJ2-5
abundance: NA
CDR3aa: CASSSPGQTFGTQYF

v_gene: TRBV7-9
j_gene: TRBJ1-1
abundance: NA
CDR3aa: CASSVGNTEAFF

v_gene: TRBV6-6
j_gene: TRBJ2-7
abundance: NA
CDR3aa: CASSYPAGEVHEQYF

v_gene: TRBV6-1
j_gene: TRBJ1-5
abundance: NA
CDR3aa: CASSKRQDQPQHF

v_gene: TRBV6-1
j_gene: TRBJ1-5
abundance: NA
CDR3aa: CASSPSGTGNQPQHF

v_gene: TRBV7-9
j_gene: TRBJ1-5
abundance: NA
CDR3aa: CASSHGGANQPQHF

v_gene: TRBV2
j_gene: TRBJ2-6
abundance: NA
CDR3aa: CASRGGIASGANVLTF

v_gene: TRBV5-4
j_gene: TRBJ2-5
abundance: NA
CDR3aa: CASSRQGSGETQYF

v_gene: TRBV9
j_gene: TRBJ2-5
abundance: NA
CDR3aa: CASSVGSRRETQYF